Listed below are T cell receptor beta chains from one sample, sequenced in a study of blood T cell repertoires in COVID-19. Assay used: immunoSEQ multiplex PCR; TCRdb lists only in-frame clones, some missing. The sample records roughly 69,000 clones, over 60% being singletons. The source material was peripheral blood. These receptors all stem from a human donor in a cohort sampled during active COVID-19. Both conserved end residues are part of each CDR3. Each record gives: J gene, V gene, clone size, D gene, CDR3 protein, CDR3 DNA. A D gene is named only where the DNA matches it firmly. Expanded clones get a size class; other rows say once, few or many, or leave the size out.

>TRBJ2-3|TRBV27|.|TRBD2
CASSLGGGTDTQYF
TGTGCCAGCAGTTTGGGGGGGGGCACAGATACGCAGTATTTT
>TRBJ1-3|TRBV6-5|.|TRBD1
CASSRQGGAGNTIYF
TGTGCCAGCAGTAGACAGGGGGGGGCTGGAAACACCATATATTTT
>TRBJ2-5|TRBV10-3|.|.
CASGSVQETQYF
TGTGCCAGCGGTTCGGTACAAGAGACCCAGTACTTC
>TRBJ2-5|TRBV5-4|.|.
CASSSGLPMVQETQYF
TGTGCCAGCAGCTCGGGACTTCCTATGGTACAAGAGACCCAGTACTTC
>TRBJ2-7|TRBV10-1|.|TRBD1
CASIEPGQGSYEQYF
TGCGCCAGCATCGAACCGGGACAGGGGTCCTACGAGCAGTACTTC
>TRBJ2-4|TRBV19|.|TRBD2
CASSITSGGIAKNIQYF
TGTGCCAGTAGTATTACCAGCGGGGGGATAGCCAAAAACATTCAGTACTTC
>TRBJ1-2|TRBV3-1/TRBV3-2|many|TRBD1
CASSQDMWGTGATFNYGYTF
TGTGCCAGCAGCCAAGATATGTGGGGGACAGGGGCAACCTTTAACTATGGCTACACCTTC
>TRBJ2-3|TRBV27|.|.
CASSRLADTQYF
TGTGCCAGCAGTCGACTCGCAGATACGCAGTATTTT
>TRBJ2-7|TRBV30|.|TRBD2
CAWSLPGTSGYSYEQYF
TGTGCCTGGAGTTTACCGGGGACTAGCGGATACTCCTACGAGCAGTACTTC
>TRBJ1-5|TRBV19|once|.
CASHPPGGENQPQHF
TGTGCCAGCCACCCCCCCGGGGGAGAGAATCAGCCCCAGCATTTT
>TRBJ2-4|TRBV4-2|.|.
CASSQEATGFGKNIQYF
TGTGCCAGCAGCCAAGAAGCAACGGGGTTCGGCAAAAACATTCAGTACTTC
>TRBJ1-1|TRBV27|.|.
CASSPRAWRTEAFF
TGTGCCAGCAGTCCGCGTGCGTGGAGAACTGAAGCTTTCTTT